This is a list of T cell receptor beta chains from one sample in a study of Graves' ophthalmopathy and Graves' hyperthyroidism. TCRdb used MiXCR to reprocess the multiplex PCR reads, holding one entry per CDR3 protein. The sample lists tens of thousands of distinct CDR3 sequences; around 50% were seen once. What was sequenced was peripheral blood. Receptor source: an adult man with Graves' ophthalmopathy. CDR3s include the opening cysteine and the closing phenylalanine or tryptophan. The D gene is left open where the match is weak. Clone size, where shown, is once, few, many, or a class for clones that have expanded.

TRBV5-5,NA,NA,TRBJ2-7,TGTGCCAGCGGCAGGACGGTGGGGGGCTCCTACGGGCAGTACTTC,CASGRTVGGSYGQYF
TRBV30,few,TRBD1,TRBJ1-5,TGTGCCTGGAGTGAACAGGGGGCTAGCAATCAGCCCCAGCATTTT,CAWSEQGASNQPQHF
TRBV7-9,NA,NA,TRBJ1-4,TGTGCCTGCAGCCCTCCCGCGGGACACACCACTAATAGTGAAAAACTGTTTTTT,CACSPPAGHTTNSEKLFF
TRBV5-1,many,NA,TRBJ2-3,TGCGCCAGCAGCTTACACAGGGCTGCAGATACGCAGTATTTT,CASSLHRAADTQYF
TRBV20-1,NA,NA,TRBJ2-1,TGCAGTGCTAGAGTTCAGGAGGGAGTAAGCAATGAGCAGTTCTTC,CSARVQEGVSNEQFF
TRBV20-1,many,NA,TRBJ1-1,TGCAGTGCTGGGGTGAACACTGAAGCTTTCTTT,CSAGVNTEAFF
TRBV6-1,NA,NA,TRBJ2-5,TGTGCCAGCAGCGCCCTCCGACGGCACGCCGAGACCCAGTACTTC,CASSALRRHAETQYF
TRBV20-1,NA,TRBD1,TRBJ1-5,TGCAGTGCTAGAGCGGGGGACAGACCTAATCAGCCCCAGCATTTT,CSARAGDRPNQPQHF
TRBV19,NA,NA,TRBJ1-5,TGTGCCAGTAGTGCCCGGGGGGCCTATAGCAATCAGCCCCAGCATTTT,CASSARGAYSNQPQHF
TRBV7-8,medium-sized,TRBD1,TRBJ1-5,TGTGCCAGCAGCCTACGGACAGGACCCTCATCGCAGCAGCCCCAGCATTTT,CASSLRTGPSSQQPQHF